The sequence of this T cell receptor beta chain was determined in a study of T cells in Graves' hyperthyroidism and ophthalmopathy. The CDR3 is 16 amino acids. Trimming removed 4 bases at V and 10 bases at J, with 23 bases between. CDR1 is LNHDA, CDR2 SQIVND, per germline (reference sequence). Study observations and caveats: Peripheral blood also featured most of the thyroid clonotypes expanded above 0.001.

RNA transcripts provided the source from which TCR beta CDR3 regions were amplified. During a first-round RT-PCR of the TCR CDR3, the HTBI primer set was used. TCRdb called the multiplex PCR reads again in MiXCR, with one record for every CDR3 protein. The sample records 700,000 to 950,000 distinct CDR3 sequences, about 35% being singletons. The patients, who ranged from 18 to 65 in age, presented with newly diagnosed hyperthyroidism lasting under 2 months. From 10 ml of fresh peripheral blood, PBMCs were isolated. This clonotype was counted only a few times. The antigen is unknown. This receptor was taken from a woman in her forties with Graves' hyperthyroidism. The gene calls are TRBV19 and TRBJ1-5; perhaps TRBD1 as D (5 bases). The source material was blood. The CDR3: CASSTNRRGGREPQHF. The CDR3 DNA sequence: TGTGCCAGTAGTACCAACAGGCGGGGCGGTCGGGAACCCCAGCATTTT.